These 13 T cell receptor beta chains were all obtained from the same sample, sequenced in a study of blood T cell repertoires in COVID-19. Libraries were prepared by immunoSEQ multiplex PCR; TCRdb keeps only in-frame clonotypes and omits some of them. Of 320,000 or so clones in the sample, over 75% were seen once. The sample consisted of PBMCs or T cells enriched from blood (not recorded which). The receptors derive from a man aged 25-45 years who had recovered from COVID-19.

The chain couples TRBV3-1 (or the pseudogene TRBV3-2) to TRBJ1-4; 9 nucleotides agree with TRBD1. This CDR3 has 17 residues. The germline CDR1 and CDR2 sequences are LGHDT and YNNKEL (reference sequence). The V gene end was trimmed by 4 bases and the J gene end by 5 bases; junction bases not matched to a gene: 11. CDR3 region: CASSPRGPGQGNEKLFF. CDR3 coding DNA: TGTGCCAGCAGCCCGAGGGGCCCAGGACAGGGGAATGAAAAACTGTTTTTT.

V usage is TRBV28 and J usage is TRBJ2-2; tentative D call: TRBD1 (5 bases). The germline V gene encodes CDR1 MDHEN and CDR2 SYDVKM. The CDR3 sequence is 13 residues long. V gave up 5 bases and J gave up 4 bases, with 8 bases separating them. CDR3 bases: TGTGCCAGCAGTAATGGGGCCACCGGGGAGCTGTTTTTT. It is translated as CASSNGATGELFF.

The chain recombines TRBV30 with TRBJ1-5; the D is unclear. This CDR3 contains 14 residues. The V end was cut by 3 bases, the J end by 0 bases, with 9 bases between. CDR1 is GTSNPN and CDR2 is SVGIG in the germline V gene (reference sequence). The CDR3 sequence: CAWRAPYSNQPQHF. The CDR3 region has the DNA TGTGCCTGGAGGGCCCCATATAGCAATCAGCCCCAGCATTTT.

The CDR3 sequence: CASSFNPAVRTNEKLFF. The CDR3, as DNA: TGTGCCAGCAGCTTTAATCCCGCTGTGAGGACTAATGAAAAACTGTTTTTT. The J gene is TRBJ1-4, the V gene TRBV7-9, with D hard to call. The CDR3 has 17 amino acids. V lost 3 bases and J lost 2, with 16 bases in between. Per the germline V gene, CDR1 is SEHNR and CDR2 is FQNEAQ (reference sequence).

The rearrangement links TRBV7-9 to TRBJ1-2; D gene unclear. CDR1 SEHNR and CDR2 FQNEAQ come from the germline V gene (reference sequence). With 0 bases removed from V and 5 bases from J, the gap between germline ends came to 13 bases. The CDR3 is 15 residues long. CDR3 sequence: CASSLAGVWDYGYTF. CDR3 nucleotides: TGTGCCAGCAGCTTAGCCGGGGTTTGGGATTATGGCTACACCTTC. Using reference TRBV7-9 and TRBJ1-2 for the parts outside the CDR3, the full variable domain is DTGVSQNPRHKITKRGQNVTFRCDPISEHNRLYWYRQTLGQGPEFLTYFQNEAQLEKSRLLSDRFSAERPKGSFSTLEIQRTEQGDSAMYLCASSLAGVWDYGYTFGSGTRLTVV.

The V gene is TRBV13, the J gene TRBJ2-1; 7 bases map to TRBD1. V lost 4 bases, J lost 4 bases, and 10 bases stayed unmatched. The CDR3 runs 16 residues. Germline CDR1 is PRHDT and CDR2 is FYEKMQ (reference sequence). The CDR3 coding sequence is TGTGCCAGCAGCTACCCTACAGGGGTCTCTTACAATGAGCAGTTCTTC. It is translated as CASSYPTGVSYNEQFF.

The V gene is TRBV5-1, the J gene TRBJ1-1; 8 bases map to TRBD1. V lost 0 bases, J lost 1 base, and 2 bases stayed unmatched. CDR1 is SGHRS and CDR2 is YFSETQ in the germline V gene. The CDR3 totals 15 residues. For the CDR3, the DNA is TGCGCCAGCAGCTTGGAAACAGGGGGGAACACTGAAGCTTTCTTT. Protein product: CASSLETGGNTEAFF.

This clone was detected only once. The V gene is TRBV7-9, the J gene TRBJ2-7, with 9 bases lining up with TRBD1. The CDR3 loop spans 15 amino acids. The V gene end was trimmed by 5 bases and the J gene end by 0 bases; junction bases not matched to a gene: 5. Germline CDR1 is SEHNR and CDR2 is FQNEAQ (reference sequence). This CDR3 is CASSPGQGISYEQYF. The CDR3 bases are TGTGCCAGCAGCCCGGGACAGGGCATCTCCTACGAGCAGTACTTC.

This clone was seen a few times. The chain recombines TRBV19 with TRBJ1-1; no firm D call. CDR1 LNHDA and CDR2 SQIVND come from the germline V gene (reference sequence). V was clipped by 3 bases and J by 1 base, with 18 bases between them. The CDR3 sequence is 17 residues long. The chain's CDR3 is CASSINARGLSNTEAFF. The CDR3 DNA follows: TGTGCCAGTAGTATTAATGCCCGGGGTTTATCGAACACTGAAGCTTTCTTT.

The chain has TRBV5-4 and TRBJ1-1, with D possibly TRBD1 on 6 matching bases. This CDR3 has 17 amino acids. Germline V gene sequence: CDR1 SGHNT, CDR2 YYREEE (reference sequence). The germline V and J ends were trimmed by 0 bases and 0 bases, with 15 bases remaining between them. The CDR3 is CASSLAMAGDMNTEAFF. The CDR3, as DNA: TGTGCCAGCAGCTTGGCCATGGCAGGGGACATGAACACTGAAGCTTTCTTT.

CDR3: CASSPAPGTVSSYNEQFF. CDR3 DNA: TGTGCCAGCAGCCCCGCCCCCGGGACAGTGAGCTCCTACAATGAGCAGTTCTTC. The chain joins TRBV7-8 to TRBJ2-1, with 7 nucleotides matching TRBD1. CDR1 is SGHVS and CDR2 is FQNEAQ in the germline V gene. The CDR3 totals 18 residues. J lost 0 bases, V lost 5 bases, and 13 bases had no gene match.

The chain links TRBV11-2 to TRBJ2-7, with 7 positions matching TRBD1. After removal of 4 bases from V and 0 bases from J, the junction contained 3 bases not matched to a gene. Germline V CDR1 and CDR2: SGHAT, FQNNGV. CDR3 length: 14 residues. CDR3 nucleotide sequence: TGTGCCAGCAGCTCCGGGACAGCCTCCTACGAGCAGTACTTC. It translates to CASSSGTASYEQYF. The full variable domain, with the rest looked up from reference TRBV11-2 and TRBJ2-7, is EAGVAQSPRYKIIEKRQSVAFWCNPISGHATLYWYQQILGQGPKLLIQFQNNGVVDDSQLPKDRFSAERLKGVDSTLKIQPAKLEDSAVYLCASSSGTASYEQYFGPGTRLTVT.

This sequence joins TRBV2 and TRBJ1-2; weak D call: TRBD1 (5 bases). V lost 6 bases, J lost 0 bases, and 11 bases lay in between. The CDR3 is 14 residues long. The V gene's germline CDR1 is SNHLY and CDR2 FYNNEI. CDR3 bases: TGTGCCAGCAGGGTCGACAGTGCTAACTATGGCTACACCTTC. This codes for CASRVDSANYGYTF.